This T cell receptor (beta chain) derives from a study of cytomegalovirus exposure and HLA in healthy donors. This CDR3 comprises 16 residues. The V segment lost 1 base and the J segment 5 bases; nucleotides outside the gene matches: 5. Germline lookup yields CDR1 MGHRA and CDR2 YSYEKL. Amplification used 60 Vbeta primers and 13 Jbeta primers. TCRdb's copy holds only in-frame clones and misses some; the assay was immunoSEQ multiplex PCR. The data show 80,000 to 130,000 clones, around 76% seen once. The source of this sequence is a woman in her forties or fifties in good health and CMV-seropositive. The chain recombines TRBV4-1 with TRBJ2-2; 9 nucleotides align to TRBD2. What was sequenced was PBMCs. The CDR3 sequence: CASSQGAGGPTGELFF. The CDR3 DNA reads as TGCGCCAGCAGCCAAGGGGCGGGAGGGCCTACCGGGGAGCTGTTTTTT.